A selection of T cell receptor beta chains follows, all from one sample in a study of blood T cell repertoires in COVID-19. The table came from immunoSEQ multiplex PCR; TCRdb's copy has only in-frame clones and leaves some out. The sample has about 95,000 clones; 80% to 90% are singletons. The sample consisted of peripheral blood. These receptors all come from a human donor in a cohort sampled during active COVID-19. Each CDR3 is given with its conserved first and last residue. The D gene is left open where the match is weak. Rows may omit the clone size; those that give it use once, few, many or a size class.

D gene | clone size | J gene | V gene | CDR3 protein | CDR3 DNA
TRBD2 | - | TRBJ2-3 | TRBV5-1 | CASSLPELAGEADTQYF | TGCGCCAGCAGCTTGCCCGAACTAGCGGGGGAGGCAGATACGCAGTATTTT
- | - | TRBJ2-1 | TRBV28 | CASSSGLHNEQFF | TGTGCCAGCAGTTCCGGACTGCACAATGAGCAGTTCTTC
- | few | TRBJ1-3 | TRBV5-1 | CASSLGVTGNTIYF | TGCGCCAGCAGCTTAGGGGTGACTGGAAACACCATATATTTT
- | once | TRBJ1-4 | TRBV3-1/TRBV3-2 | CASSLSNAGPNEKLFF | TGTGCCAGCAGCCTAAGTAACGCGGGCCCAAATGAAAAACTGTTTTTT
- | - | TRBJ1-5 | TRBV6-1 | CASSEYVPAANQPQHF | TGTGCCAGCAGTGAATACGTCCCGGCGGCCAATCAGCCCCAGCATTTT
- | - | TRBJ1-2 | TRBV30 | CAWKRLGASYGYTF | TGTGCCTGGAAGCGACTGGGGGCTTCCTATGGCTACACCTTC
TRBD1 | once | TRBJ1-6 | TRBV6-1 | CASSEQGADNSPLHF | TGTGCCAGCAGTGAACAGGGGGCGGATAATTCACCCCTCCACTTT
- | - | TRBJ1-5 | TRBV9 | CASSLPYRQPQHF | TGTGCCAGCAGCCTTCCCTATCGTCAGCCCCAGCATTTT
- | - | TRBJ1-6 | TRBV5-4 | CASHREGGDSYNSPLHF | TGTGCCAGTCACAGAGAAGGGGGTGACTCCTATAATTCACCCCTCCACTTT
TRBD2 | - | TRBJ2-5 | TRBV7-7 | CASSQTSGGAGETQYF | TGTGCCAGCAGCCAGACTAGCGGGGGGGCCGGAGAGACCCAGTACTTC
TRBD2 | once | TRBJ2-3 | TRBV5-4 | CASSLGGLAGGNADTQYF | TGTGCCAGCAGCTTGGGTGGACTAGCGGGGGGCAATGCAGATACGCAGTATTTT
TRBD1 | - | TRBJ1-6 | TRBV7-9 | CASSLRQGNSPLHF | TGTGCCAGCAGCTTACGACAGGGTAATTCACCCCTCCACTTT
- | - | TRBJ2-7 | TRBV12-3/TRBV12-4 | CASSFERTYEQYF | TGTGCCAGCAGTTTCGAGCGGACCTACGAGCAGTACTTC
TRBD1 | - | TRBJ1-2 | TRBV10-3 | CAISAETGFGYTF | TGTGCCATCAGTGCCGAGACAGGGTTTGGCTACACCTTC
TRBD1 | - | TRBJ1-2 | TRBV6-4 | CASRPGGDSYGYTF | TGTGCCAGCAGACCGGGGGGGGACAGCTATGGCTACACCTTC
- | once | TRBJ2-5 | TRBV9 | CASSVASGQETQYF | TGTGCCAGCAGCGTAGCGTCGGGGCAAGAGACCCAGTACTTC
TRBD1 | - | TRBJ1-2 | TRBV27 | CASSTRTGRGYTF | TGTGCCAGCAGTACACGGACAGGGCGAGGCTACACCTTC
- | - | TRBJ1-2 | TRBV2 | CASSDNNYGYTF | TGTGCCAGCAGTGATAATAACTATGGCTACACCTTC
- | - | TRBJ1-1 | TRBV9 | CASSVGARGEAFF | TGTGCCAGCAGCGTCGGGGCGCGGGGTGAAGCTTTCTTT
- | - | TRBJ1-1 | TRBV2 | CASHSSGMPNTEAFF | TGTGCCAGCCACTCTTCCGGGATGCCGAACACTGAAGCTTTCTTT
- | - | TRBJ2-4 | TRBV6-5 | CASSYSRGAKNIQYF | TGTGCCAGCAGTTACTCAAGGGGGGCCAAAAACATTCAGTACTTC
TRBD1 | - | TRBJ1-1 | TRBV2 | CASSETGAQNTEAFF | TGTGCCAGCAGTGAGACAGGGGCCCAAAACACTGAAGCTTTCTTT
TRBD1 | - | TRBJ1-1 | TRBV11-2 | CASSLDTGGTEAFF | TGTGCCAGCAGCCTAGACACAGGGGGCACTGAAGCTTTCTTT
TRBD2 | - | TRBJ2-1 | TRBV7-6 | CASSLAQRGNNEQFF | TGTGCCAGCAGCTTAGCCCAGCGGGGGAACAATGAGCAGTTCTTC
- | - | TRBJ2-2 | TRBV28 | CASSTPASGELFF | TGTGCCAGCAGTACTCCCGCGTCCGGGGAGCTGTTTTTT
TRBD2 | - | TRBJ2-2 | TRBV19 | CASKSAGVGTGELFF | TGTGCCAGTAAATCAGCGGGGGTAGGAACCGGGGAGCTGTTTTTT
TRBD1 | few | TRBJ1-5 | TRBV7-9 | CASSHSLGGYSNQPQHF | TGTGCCAGCAGCCATTCCCTAGGGGGCTATAGCAATCAGCCCCAGCATTTT